These 4 T cell receptor beta chains were all obtained from the same sample, sequenced in a study of cytomegalovirus exposure and HLA in healthy donors. Using immunoSEQ multiplex PCR, the repertoire was profiled, and TCRdb retains in-frame clones only, with some absent. The top ten hold about 4.5% of the sample, which has around 120,000 clones, about nine tenths seen once. Sequenced input: PBMCs. All receptors derive from a man between 18 and 29 years old in good health and CMV-seropositive.

This clone was picked up a small number of times. This rearrangement joins TRBV7-2 to TRBJ2-7; 7 bases align to TRBD1. The germline CDR1 and CDR2 sequences are SGHTA and FQGNSA. The CDR3 covers 14 residues. V shed 5 bases and J 0 bases; nucleotides not matched to a gene: 4. CDR3: CASSPGQSSYEQYF. DNA of the CDR3: TGTGCCAGCAGCCCGGGACAGAGCTCCTACGAGCAGTACTTC.

This clone was counted a single time. The gene calls are TRBV7-2 and TRBJ1-2, with D perhaps matching TRBD1 (6 bases). Germline-derived CDR1 and CDR2 are SGHTA and FQGNSA. There are 17 residues in the CDR3. V was cut by 5 bases and J by 8 bases, with 27 bases left in between. The CDR3 sequence: CASSPRGGGGSAGGYTF. For the CDR3, the DNA is TGTGCCAGCAGCCCCCGCGGGGGAGGGGGATCCGCGGGGGGCTACACCTTC.

J is TRBJ2-7 and V is TRBV6-1, with 10 positions matching TRBD1. The trim removed 2 bases at V and 3 bases at J, leaving 4 bases unmatched. The germline V gene encodes CDR1 MNHNS and CDR2 SASEGT. This CDR3 is built from 15 residues. This CDR3 is CASSESTGGVYEQYF. CDR3 sequence (DNA): TGTGCCAGCAGTGAATCGACAGGGGGCGTCTACGAGCAGTACTTC.

The V and J genes are TRBV7-6 and TRBJ1-5; 7 bases match TRBD1. This CDR3 has 15 amino acids. V lost 5 bases and J lost 2; bases outside the gene matches: 6. Germline V gene lookup returns CDR1 SGHVS and CDR2 FNYEAQ. CDR3 bases: TGTGCCAGCAGCCTTAATACAGGGGGCAATCAGCCCCAGCATTTT. It yields the protein CASSLNTGGNQPQHF.